A single sample is the source of the 4 T cell receptor beta chains below, sequenced in a study of blood T cell repertoires in COVID-19. Generated by immunoSEQ multiplex PCR, the TCRdb table keeps only in-frame clones and is missing some. The table has roughly 100,000 clones, about 87% seen once; the top ten hold roughly 14%. The sequenced material came from peripheral blood. These receptors were taken from a man aged 45-65 years with acute or convalescent COVID-19.

The chain combines TRBV5-5 with TRBJ2-2, with 13 positions matching TRBD2. Germline V gene data show CDR1 as SGHKS and CDR2 as YYEKEE (reference sequence). V lost 1 base to trimming and J lost 0 bases; unmatched junction nucleotides: 3. The CDR3 sequence is 18 residues long. CDR3 sequence: CASSLTSGRASNTGELFF. The CDR3 region has the DNA TGTGCCAGCAGCTTGACTAGCGGGAGGGCCTCGAACACCGGGGAGCTGTTTTTT.

The V and J genes are TRBV6-6 and TRBJ2-5, with 8 positions matching TRBD1. The germline gives CDR1 MNHNY, CDR2 SVGAGI (reference sequence). J gave up 5 bases and V 6 bases, and 5 bases lay outside the gene matches. The CDR3 has 13 amino acids. The CDR3 is CASRRQGRETQYF. For the CDR3, the DNA is TGTGCCAGCAGACGACAGGGGCGGGAGACCCAGTACTTC.

This clone appeared a few times. The CDR3 is CASSQEREKDTQYF. In DNA, the CDR3 is TGCGCCAGCAGCCAAGAGCGGGAGAAAGATACGCAGTATTTT. The gene calls are TRBV4-1 and TRBJ2-3; 7 nucleotides agree with TRBD2. V lost 0 bases to trimming and J lost 5 bases; unmatched junction nucleotides: 2. The CDR3 has 14 residues. Germline loops: CDR1 MGHRA, CDR2 YSYEKL.

The chain couples TRBV9 to TRBJ1-3; a possible D gene is TRBD1 (5 bases). The germline V gene has CDR1 SGDLS and CDR2 YYNGEE. Trimming left V 3 bases short and J 2 bases short, with 9 bases between. The CDR3 sequence is 14 residues long. CDR3 sequence reads: CASSARETGNTIYF. CDR3 nucleotides: TGTGCCAGCAGCGCCAGGGAAACTGGAAACACCATATATTTT.